The present T cell receptor (beta chain) was sequenced within a study of blood T cell repertoires in COVID-19. Overall study context: From the United States, Italy and Spain came samples of acute and convalescent COVID-19. PBMCs, B-cell-depleted T cells, or T cells provided the cDNA or gDNA that made up the material.

Under the authors' procedure: Estimates of nucleated cell counts were drawn from the amplification of reference gene primers. TCRdb's table, derived via immunoSEQ multiplex PCR, lists solely in-frame clones and lacks some. D and trimming come from the DNA, and the V and J calls and clone size come from that table. The profile shows about 81,000 clones, 86% of them singletons. Losses at the gene ends were 5 bases for V and 8 bases for J; bases not matched to a gene: 12. Germline V gene data show CDR1 as LGHNA and CDR2 as YSLEER. The CDR3 is 16 amino acids. The chain uses TRBV4-3 and TRBJ1-4; 9 bases line up with TRBD1. This TCR derives from a human donor in a cohort sampled during active COVID-19. Sequencing was done on a sample of peripheral blood. The chain's CDR3 is CASSYTKQGAGEKLFF. The CDR3, as DNA: TGCGCCAGCAGCTACACTAAACAGGGGGCTGGGGAAAAACTGTTTTTT.